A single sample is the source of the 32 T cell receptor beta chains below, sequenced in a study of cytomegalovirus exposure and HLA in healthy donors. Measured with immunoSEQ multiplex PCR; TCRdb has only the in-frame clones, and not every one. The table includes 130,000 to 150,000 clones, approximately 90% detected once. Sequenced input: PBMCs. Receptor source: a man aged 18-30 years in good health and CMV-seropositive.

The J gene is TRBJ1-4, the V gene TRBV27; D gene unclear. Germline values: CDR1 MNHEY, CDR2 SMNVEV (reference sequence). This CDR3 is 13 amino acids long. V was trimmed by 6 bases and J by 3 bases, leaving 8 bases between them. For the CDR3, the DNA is TGTGCCAGCAGCCCCTGGCCTAATGAAAAACTGTTTTTT. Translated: CASSPWPNEKLFF.

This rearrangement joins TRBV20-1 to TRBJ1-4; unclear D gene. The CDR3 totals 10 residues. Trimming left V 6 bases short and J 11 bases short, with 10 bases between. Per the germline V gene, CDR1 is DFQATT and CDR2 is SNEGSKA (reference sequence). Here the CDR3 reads CSAREEKLFF. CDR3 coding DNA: TGCAGTGCAAGGGAGGAGAAACTGTTTTTT.

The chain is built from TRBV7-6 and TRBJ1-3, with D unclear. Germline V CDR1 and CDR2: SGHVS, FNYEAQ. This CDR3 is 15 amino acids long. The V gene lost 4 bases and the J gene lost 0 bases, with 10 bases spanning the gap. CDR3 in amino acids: CASSSPAGSGNTIYF. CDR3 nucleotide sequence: TGTGCCAGCAGCTCCCCGGCGGGCTCTGGAAACACCATATATTTT. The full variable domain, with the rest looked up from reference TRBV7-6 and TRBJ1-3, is GAGVSQSPRYKVTKRGQDVALRCDPISGHVSLYWYRQALGQGPEFLTYFNYEAQQDKSGLPNDRFSAERPEGSISTLTIQRTEQRDSAMYRCASSSPAGSGNTIYFGEGSWLTVV.

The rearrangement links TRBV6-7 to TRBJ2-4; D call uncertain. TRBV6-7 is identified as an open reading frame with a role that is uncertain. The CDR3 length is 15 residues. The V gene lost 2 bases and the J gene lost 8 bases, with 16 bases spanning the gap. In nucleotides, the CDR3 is TGTGCCAGCAGTTACCACCCGAATAGCAGAGACATTCAGTACTTC. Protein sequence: CASSYHPNSRDIQYF.

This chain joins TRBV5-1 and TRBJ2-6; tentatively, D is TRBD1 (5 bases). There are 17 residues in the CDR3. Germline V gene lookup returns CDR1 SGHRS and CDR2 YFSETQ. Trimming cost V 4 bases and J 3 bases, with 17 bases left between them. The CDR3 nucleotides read TGCGCCAGCAGCCCAACCCAGGGTTTAATTGGGGCCAACGTCCTGACTTTC. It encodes CASSPTQGLIGANVLTF.

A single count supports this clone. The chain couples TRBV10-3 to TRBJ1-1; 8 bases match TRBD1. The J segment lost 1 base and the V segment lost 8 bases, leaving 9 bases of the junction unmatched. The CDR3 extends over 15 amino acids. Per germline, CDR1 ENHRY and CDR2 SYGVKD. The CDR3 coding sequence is TGTGCCATCGGACAGGGTGCACTATCGAACACTGAAGCTTTCTTT. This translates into CAIGQGALSNTEAFF.

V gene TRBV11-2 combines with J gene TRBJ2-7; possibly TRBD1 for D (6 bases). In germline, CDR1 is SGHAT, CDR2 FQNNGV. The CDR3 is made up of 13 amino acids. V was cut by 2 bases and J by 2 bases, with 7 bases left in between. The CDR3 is CASSLRDTYEQYF. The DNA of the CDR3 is TGTGCCAGCAGCTTAAGGGACACCTACGAGCAGTACTTC.

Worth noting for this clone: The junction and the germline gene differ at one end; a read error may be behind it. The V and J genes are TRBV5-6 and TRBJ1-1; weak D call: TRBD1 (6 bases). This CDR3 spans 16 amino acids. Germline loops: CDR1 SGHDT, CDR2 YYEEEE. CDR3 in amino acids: CASTLQQGGGRTEAFF. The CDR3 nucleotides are TGTGCCAGCACCTTGCAACAGGGTGGGGGTCGAACTGAAGCTTTCTTT.

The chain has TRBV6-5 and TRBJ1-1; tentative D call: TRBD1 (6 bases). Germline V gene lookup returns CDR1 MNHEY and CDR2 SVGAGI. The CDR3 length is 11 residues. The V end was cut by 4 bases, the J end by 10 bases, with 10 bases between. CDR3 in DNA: TGTGCCAGCAGTTCCGGACAGAGAGCTTTCTTT. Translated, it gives CASSSGQRAFF.

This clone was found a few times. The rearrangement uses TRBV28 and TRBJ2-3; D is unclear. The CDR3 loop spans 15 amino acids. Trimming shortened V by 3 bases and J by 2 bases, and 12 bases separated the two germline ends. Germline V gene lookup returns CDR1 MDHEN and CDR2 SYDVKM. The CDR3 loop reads CASSLPSALTDTQYF. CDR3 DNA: TGTGCCAGCAGTTTGCCCAGCGCTCTCACAGATACGCAGTATTTT.

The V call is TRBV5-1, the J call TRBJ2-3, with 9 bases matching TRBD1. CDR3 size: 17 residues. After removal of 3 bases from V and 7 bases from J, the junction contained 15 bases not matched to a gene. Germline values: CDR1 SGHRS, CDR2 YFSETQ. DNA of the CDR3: TGCGCCAGCAGCTCCGGGACAGGGACGGGGAACTTAAATACGCAGTATTTT. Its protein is CASSSGTGTGNLNTQYF.

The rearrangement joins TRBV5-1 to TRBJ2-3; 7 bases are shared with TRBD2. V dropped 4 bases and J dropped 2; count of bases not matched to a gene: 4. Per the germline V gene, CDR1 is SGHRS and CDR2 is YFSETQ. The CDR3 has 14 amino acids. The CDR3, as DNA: TGCGCCAGCAGCCCAGCGGGGTTCACAGATACGCAGTATTTT. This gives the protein CASSPAGFTDTQYF.

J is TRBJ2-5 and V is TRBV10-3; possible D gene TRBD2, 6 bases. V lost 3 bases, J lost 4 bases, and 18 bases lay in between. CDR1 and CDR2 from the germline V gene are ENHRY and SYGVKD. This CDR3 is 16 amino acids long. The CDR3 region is CAISDTGRRRGETQYF. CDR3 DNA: TGTGCCATCAGTGACACCGGACGGAGGCGGGGAGAGACCCAGTACTTC.

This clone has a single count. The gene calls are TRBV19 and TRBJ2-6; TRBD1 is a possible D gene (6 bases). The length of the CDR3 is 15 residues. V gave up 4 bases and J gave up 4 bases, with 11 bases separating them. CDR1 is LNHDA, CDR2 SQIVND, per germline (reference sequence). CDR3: CASSTPGAGANVLTF. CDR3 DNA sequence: TGTGCCAGTAGTACTCCAGGGGCCGGGGCCAACGTCCTGACTTTC. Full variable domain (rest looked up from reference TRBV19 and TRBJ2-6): DGGITQSPKYLFRKEGQNVTLSCEQNLNHDAMYWYRQDPGQGLRLIYYSQIVNDFQKGDIAEGYSVSREKKESFPLTVTSAQKNPTAFYLCASSTPGAGANVLTFGAGSRLTVL.

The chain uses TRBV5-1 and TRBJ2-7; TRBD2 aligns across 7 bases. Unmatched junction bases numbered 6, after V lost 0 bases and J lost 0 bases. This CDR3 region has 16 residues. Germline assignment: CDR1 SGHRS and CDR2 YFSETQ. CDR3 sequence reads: CASSLEASGNSYEQYF. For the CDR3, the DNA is TGCGCCAGCAGCTTGGAGGCTAGCGGTAACTCCTACGAGCAGTACTTC.

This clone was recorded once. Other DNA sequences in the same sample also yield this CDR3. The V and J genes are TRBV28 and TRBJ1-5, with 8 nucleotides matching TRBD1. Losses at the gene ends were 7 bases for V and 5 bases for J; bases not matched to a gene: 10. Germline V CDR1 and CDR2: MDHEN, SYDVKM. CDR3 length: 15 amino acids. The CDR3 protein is CASTYTGTGDQPQHF. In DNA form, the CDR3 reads TGTGCCAGCACGTATACCGGGACAGGAGATCAGCCCCAGCATTTT.

CDR3 sequence reads: CATYAGPNTEAFF. The CDR3 nucleotides read TGTGCCACCTACGCGGGCCCCAACACTGAAGCTTTCTTT. The chain has TRBV6-5 and TRBJ1-1; D not resolved. The V end was cut by 10 bases, the J end by 2 bases, with 14 bases between. Germline V CDR1 and CDR2: MNHEY, SVGAGI. This CDR3 comprises 13 residues.

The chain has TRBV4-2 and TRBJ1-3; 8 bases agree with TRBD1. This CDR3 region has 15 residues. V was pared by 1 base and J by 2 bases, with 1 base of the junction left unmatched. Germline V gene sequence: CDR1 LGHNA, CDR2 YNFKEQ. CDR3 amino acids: CASSQGTGTGNTIYF. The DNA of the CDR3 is TGTGCCAGCAGCCAAGGGACAGGGACTGGAAACACCATATATTTT.

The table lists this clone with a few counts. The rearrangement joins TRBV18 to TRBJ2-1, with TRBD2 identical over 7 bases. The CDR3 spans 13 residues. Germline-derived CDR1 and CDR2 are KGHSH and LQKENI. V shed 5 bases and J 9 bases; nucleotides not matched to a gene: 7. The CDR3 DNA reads TGTGCCAGCTCAAACGATTGGGGGGGTGAGCAGTTCTTC. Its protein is CASSNDWGGEQFF.

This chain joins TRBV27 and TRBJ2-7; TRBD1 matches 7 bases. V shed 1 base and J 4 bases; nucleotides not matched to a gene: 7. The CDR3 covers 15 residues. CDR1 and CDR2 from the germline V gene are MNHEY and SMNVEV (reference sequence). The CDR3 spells CASSLYTGEPYEQYF. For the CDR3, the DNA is TGTGCCAGCAGTTTATATACAGGGGAACCTTACGAGCAGTACTTC.

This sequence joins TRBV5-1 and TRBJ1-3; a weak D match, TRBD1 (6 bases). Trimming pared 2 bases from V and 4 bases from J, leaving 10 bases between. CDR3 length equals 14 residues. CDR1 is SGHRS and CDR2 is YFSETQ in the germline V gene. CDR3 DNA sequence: TGCGCCAGCAGCTTTGAAGGACAGGGAAACACCATATATTTT. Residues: CASSFEGQGNTIYF.

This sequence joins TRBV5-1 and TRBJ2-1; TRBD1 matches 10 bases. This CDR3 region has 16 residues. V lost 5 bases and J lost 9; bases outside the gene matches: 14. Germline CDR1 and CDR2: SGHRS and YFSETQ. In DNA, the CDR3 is TGCGCCAGCAGTTCTTCTGGGGGACAGGGGAGAGGTGAGCAGTTCTTC. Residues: CASSSSGGQGRGEQFF.

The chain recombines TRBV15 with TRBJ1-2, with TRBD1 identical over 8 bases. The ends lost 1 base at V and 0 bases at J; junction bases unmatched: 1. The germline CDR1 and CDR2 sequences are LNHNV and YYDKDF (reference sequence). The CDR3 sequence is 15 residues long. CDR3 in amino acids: CATSRAGGSNYGYTF. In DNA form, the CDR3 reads TGTGCCACCAGCAGAGCAGGGGGCTCTAACTATGGCTACACCTTC.

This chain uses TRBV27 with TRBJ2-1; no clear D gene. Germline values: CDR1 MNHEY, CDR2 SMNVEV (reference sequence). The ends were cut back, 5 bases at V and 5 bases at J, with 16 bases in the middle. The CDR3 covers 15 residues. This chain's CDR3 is CASSPQARHHNEQFF. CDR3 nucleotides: TGTGCCAGCAGTCCGCAAGCCAGGCACCACAATGAGCAGTTCTTC.

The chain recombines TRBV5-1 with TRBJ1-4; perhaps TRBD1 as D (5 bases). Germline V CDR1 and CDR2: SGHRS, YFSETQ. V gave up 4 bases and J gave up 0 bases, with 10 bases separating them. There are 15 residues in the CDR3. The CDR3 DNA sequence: TGCGCCAGCAGCGTAGACAGAGCAACTAATGAAAAACTGTTTTTT. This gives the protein CASSVDRATNEKLFF.

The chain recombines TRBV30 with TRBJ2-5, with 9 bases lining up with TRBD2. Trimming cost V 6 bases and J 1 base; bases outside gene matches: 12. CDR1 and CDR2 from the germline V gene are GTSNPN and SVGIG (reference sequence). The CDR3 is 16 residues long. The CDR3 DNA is TGTGCCTGCCTCCCTACGCGCGGGAGGGCCCAAGAGACCCAGTACTTC. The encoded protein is CACLPTRGRAQETQYF.

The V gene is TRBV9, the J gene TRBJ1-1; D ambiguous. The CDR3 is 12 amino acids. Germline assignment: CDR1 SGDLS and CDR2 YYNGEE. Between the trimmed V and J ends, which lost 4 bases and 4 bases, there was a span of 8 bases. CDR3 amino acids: CASSYSFTEAFF. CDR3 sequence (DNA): TGTGCCAGCAGCTATTCCTTCACTGAAGCTTTCTTT.

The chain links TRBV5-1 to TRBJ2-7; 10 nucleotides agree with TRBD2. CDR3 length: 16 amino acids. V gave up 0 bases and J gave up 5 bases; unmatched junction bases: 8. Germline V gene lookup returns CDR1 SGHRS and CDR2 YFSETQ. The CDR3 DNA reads TGCGCCAGCAGCTTGGTTTCGCTAGCGGGAGTGAACGAGCAGTACTTC. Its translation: CASSLVSLAGVNEQYF.

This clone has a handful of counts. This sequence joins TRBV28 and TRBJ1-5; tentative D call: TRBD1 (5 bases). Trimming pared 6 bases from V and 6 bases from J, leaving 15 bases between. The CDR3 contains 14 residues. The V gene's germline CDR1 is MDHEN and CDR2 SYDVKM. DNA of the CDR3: TGTGCCAGCAGATCCGGGACTTCGCGTCAGCCCCAGCATTTT. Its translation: CASRSGTSRQPQHF.

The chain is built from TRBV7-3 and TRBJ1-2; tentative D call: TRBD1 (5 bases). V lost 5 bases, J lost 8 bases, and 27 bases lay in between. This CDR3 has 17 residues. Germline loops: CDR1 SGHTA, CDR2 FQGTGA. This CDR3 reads CASSPTRLGRGGDGYTF. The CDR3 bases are TGTGCCAGCAGCCCCACGCGGCTAGGTAGGGGAGGAGACGGCTACACCTTC.

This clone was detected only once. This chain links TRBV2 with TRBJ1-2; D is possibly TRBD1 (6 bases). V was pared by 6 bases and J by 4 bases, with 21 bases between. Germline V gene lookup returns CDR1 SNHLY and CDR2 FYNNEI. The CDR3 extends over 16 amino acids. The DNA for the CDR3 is TGTGCCAGCAGGGCCACGACAGGCACAAGGGCCTATGGCTACACCTTC. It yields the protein CASRATTGTRAYGYTF. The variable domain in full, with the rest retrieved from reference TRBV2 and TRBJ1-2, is EPEVTQTPSHQVTQMGQEVILRCVPISNHLYFYWYRQILGQKVEFLVSFYNNEISEKSEIFDDQFSVERPDGSNFTLKIRSTKLEDSAMYFCASRATTGTRAYGYTFGSGTRLTVV.

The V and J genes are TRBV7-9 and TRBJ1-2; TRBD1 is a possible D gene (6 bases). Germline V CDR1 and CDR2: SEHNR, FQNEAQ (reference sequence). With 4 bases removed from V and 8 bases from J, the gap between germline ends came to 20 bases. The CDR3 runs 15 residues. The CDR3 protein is CASSSHPDSREGYTF. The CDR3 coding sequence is TGTGCCAGCAGCTCCCATCCGGACAGCCGAGAGGGCTACACCTTC.